This T cell receptor beta chain was sequenced during a study of cytomegalovirus exposure and HLA in healthy donors. General observations from the study: A highly shared variant cluster was judged a likely technical artifact.

About this clone itself: The antigen remains undetermined.

This PCR relied on a set of 60 Vbeta primers and 13 Jbeta primers. The assay was immunoSEQ multiplex PCR, and TCRdb's table has in-frame clones only and misses some. This sample has about 150,000 clones, with 73% found just once. The source material was PBMCs. The source is a woman under 30 in good health and CMV-seronegative.

The CDR3 nucleotides read TGTGCCAGCAGTGGGTCTAGCGGAACCTACAATGAGCAGTTCTTC. Protein sequence: CASSGSSGTYNEQFF. This chain joins TRBV6-4 and TRBJ2-1; 7 bases are shared with TRBD2. The J segment lost 2 bases and the V segment lost 4 bases, leaving 5 bases of the junction unmatched. The germline CDR1 and CDR2 sequences are MRHNA and SNTAGT. The CDR3 has 15 amino acids.